This TCR beta chain is drawn from a study of early stage breast cancer tumors. About the study: About 70% of the 16 invasive tumors were ER+, PR+ and HER2-. Each sample averaged around 9.2-fold read coverage.

Concerning this clone itself: Antigen unknown.

Blood replicates held 0.5 ug DNA, tumor or normal breast roughly 1.5 ug, two each. Clones were sequenced by immunoSEQ multiplex PCR, and TCRdb holds only the in-frame ones, with some missing. The table has about 72,000 clones, around 85% seen once. Study observations and caveats: Compared with adjacent normal breast tissue, tumors showed roughly 2.5-fold greater T cell density and higher clonality.

The specimen sequenced was blood. This receptor was taken from a person between 60 and 70 years old with breast cancer.

The CDR3 loop reads CASSLGLNNEQFF. In DNA, the CDR3 is TGTGCCAGCAGCCTCGGGCTCAACAATGAGCAGTTCTTC. The chain uses TRBV7-3 and TRBJ2-1; D uncertain. In germline, CDR1 is SGHTA, CDR2 FQGTGA. The CDR3 totals 13 residues. The V end lost 5 bases, the J end lost 5 bases, and 10 bases lay between the germline ends.